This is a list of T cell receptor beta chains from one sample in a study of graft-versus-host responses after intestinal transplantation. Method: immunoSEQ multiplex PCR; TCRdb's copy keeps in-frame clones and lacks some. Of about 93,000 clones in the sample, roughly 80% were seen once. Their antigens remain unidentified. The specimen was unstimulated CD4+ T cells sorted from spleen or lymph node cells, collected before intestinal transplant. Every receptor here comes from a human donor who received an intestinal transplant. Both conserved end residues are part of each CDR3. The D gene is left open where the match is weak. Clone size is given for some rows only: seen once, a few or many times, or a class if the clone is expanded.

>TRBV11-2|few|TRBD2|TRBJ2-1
TGTGCCAGCAGCTTTTTTCGGACTAGCGGGACATCAGGCAATGAGCAGTTCTTC
CASSFFRTSGTSGNEQFF
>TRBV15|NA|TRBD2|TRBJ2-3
TGTGCCACCAGCAAAAATAGCGGGAGGGGCACAGATACGCAGTATTTT
CATSKNSGRGTDTQYF
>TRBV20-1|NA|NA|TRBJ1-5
TGCAGTGAACGGGGCAATCAGCCCCAGCATTTT
CSERGNQPQHF
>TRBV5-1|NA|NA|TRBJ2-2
TGCGCCAGCAGCTTGCAGTCGAACACCGGGGAGCTGTTTTTT
CASSLQSNTGELFF
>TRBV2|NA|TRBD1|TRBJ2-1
TGTGCCAGCACCCTGACAGGGTACACTGAGCAGTTCTTC
CASTLTGYTEQFF
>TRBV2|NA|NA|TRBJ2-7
TGTGCCAGCAGTGATCGAACAGGGCGAGGGGAGCAGTACTTC
CASSDRTGRGEQYF
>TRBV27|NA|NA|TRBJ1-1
TGTGCCAGCTGTTCAGTTAACACTGAAGCTTTCTTT
CASCSVNTEAFF
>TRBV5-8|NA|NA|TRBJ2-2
TGTGCCAGCAGCTTACAGGACCTCACCGGGGAGCTGTTTTTT
CASSLQDLTGELFF
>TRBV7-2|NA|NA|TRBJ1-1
TGTGCCAGCAGCAGAAGGGAGGGCACTGAAGCTTTCTTT
CASSRREGTEAFF
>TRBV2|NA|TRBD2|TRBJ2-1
TGTGCCAGCAGTGAAGGGCGACTAGCGGAGGTTTACAATGAGCAGTTCTTC
CASSEGRLAEVYNEQFF
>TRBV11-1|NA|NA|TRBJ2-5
TGTGCCAGCAGCTTGGGGGCAGGGCCCCTCCAAGGGGCCCAGTACTTC
CASSLGAGPLQGAQYF
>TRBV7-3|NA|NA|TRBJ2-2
TGTGCCAGCAGCTTAATGAGTGGCGGAGGCGGGGAGCTGTTTTTT
CASSLMSGGGGELFF
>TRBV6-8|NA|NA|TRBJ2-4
TGTGCCAGCAGTGGAGGGTGTGACACACTTCTAGCCAAAAACATTCAGTACTTC
CASSGGCDTLLAKNIQYF
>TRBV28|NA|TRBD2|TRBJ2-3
TGTGCCAGCAGTTCACCGCGACTAGCGGAGAGCACAGATACGCAGTATTTT
CASSSPRLAESTDTQYF
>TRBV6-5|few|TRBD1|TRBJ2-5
TGTGCCAGCAGTTACACAGGGGGCGAGACCCAGTACTTC
CASSYTGGETQYF
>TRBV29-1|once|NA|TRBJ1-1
TGCAGCGTCATCAGGGTCTTGAACACTGAAGCTTTCTTT
CSVIRVLNTEAFF
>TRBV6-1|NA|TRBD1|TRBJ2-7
TGTGCCATTGGACAGGTCCACTCCTACGAGCAGTACTTC
CAIGQVHSYEQYF
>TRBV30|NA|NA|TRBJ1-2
TGTGCCTGGAGCGGAGGGATCTATGGCTACACCTTC
CAWSGGIYGYTF
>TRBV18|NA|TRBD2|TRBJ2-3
TGTGCCAGCTCACCAGGACTAGCGGAGACCACAGATACGCAGTATTTT
CASSPGLAETTDTQYF
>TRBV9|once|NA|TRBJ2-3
TGTGCCAGCAGCGTAGACAGTCGCAGCACAGGTACGCAGTATTTT
CASSVDSRSTGTQYF
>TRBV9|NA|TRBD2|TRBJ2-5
TGTGCCAGCAGCGTCGGGGGGTTGCAAGAGACCCAGTACTTC
CASSVGGLQETQYF
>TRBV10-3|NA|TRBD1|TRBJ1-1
TGTGCCATCAGTGAGGGGACAGCTTTGAACACTGAAGCTTTCTTT
CAISEGTALNTEAFF
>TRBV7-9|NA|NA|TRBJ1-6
TGTGCCAGCAGCTTGTCGAGTTCACCCCTCCACTTT
CASSLSSSPLHF
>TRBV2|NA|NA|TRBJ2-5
TGTGCCAGCAGCCCTCGGGAGACCCAGTACTTC
CASSPRETQYF
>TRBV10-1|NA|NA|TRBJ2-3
TGCGCCACCTCCGCGGGCGGCACAGATACGCAGTATTTT
CATSAGGTDTQYF
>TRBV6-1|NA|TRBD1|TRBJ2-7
TGTGCCAGCAGTGATATAGGACAGGATCTCTACGAGCAGTACTTC
CASSDIGQDLYEQYF
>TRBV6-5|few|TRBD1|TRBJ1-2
TGTGCCAGCAGCGCGACAGGGAATGGCTACACCTTC
CASSATGNGYTF
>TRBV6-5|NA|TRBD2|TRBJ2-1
TGTGCCAGCAGTTACACGGGGGGGAGGGGGAATGAGCAGTTCTTC
CASSYTGGRGNEQFF
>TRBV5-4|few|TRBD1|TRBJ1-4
TGTGCCAGCAGTCAGGACAGGGAAGGTGAAAAACTGTTTTTT
CASSQDREGEKLFF
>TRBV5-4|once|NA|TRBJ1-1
TGTGCCAGCAGCTCCCCAAACAGGGTTGGCACTGAAGCTTTCTTT
CASSSPNRVGTEAFF
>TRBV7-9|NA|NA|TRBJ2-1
TGTGCCAGTCTAAAAAGCGGAGCGGAGAACAATGAGCAGTTCTTC
CASLKSGAENNEQFF
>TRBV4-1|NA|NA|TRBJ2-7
TGCGCCAGCAGCCCCGCCGGGGGGCGAACCTACGAGCAGTACTTC
CASSPAGGRTYEQYF
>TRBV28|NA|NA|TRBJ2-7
TGTGCCAGCAGTGAATACAGGGTAGGGCAGTACTTC
CASSEYRVGQYF
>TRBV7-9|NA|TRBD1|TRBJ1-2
TGTGCCAGCAGCTCATACAGGGGACAAGGCTACACCTTC
CASSSYRGQGYTF
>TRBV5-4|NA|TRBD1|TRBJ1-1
TGTGCCAGCAGCGTGGACAGGGTGAACACTGAAGCTTTCTTT
CASSVDRVNTEAFF
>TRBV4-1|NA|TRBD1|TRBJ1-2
TGCGCCAGCAGCCAAGAACCGGGACAGGGAATGAGAGGCTACACCTTC
CASSQEPGQGMRGYTF
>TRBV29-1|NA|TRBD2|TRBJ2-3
TGCAGCGTTGATGGGACTAGCGGGGGGATGACAGATACGCAGTATTTT
CSVDGTSGGMTDTQYF
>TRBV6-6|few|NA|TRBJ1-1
TGTGCCAGCAGCCCTACCGGTAGTACTGAAGCTTTCTTT
CASSPTGSTEAFF
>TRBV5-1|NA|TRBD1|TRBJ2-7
TGCGCCAGCAGCTTTATGGGACAGGACTACGAGCAGTACTTC
CASSFMGQDYEQYF
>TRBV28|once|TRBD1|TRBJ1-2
TGTGCCAGCAGTTTTGAAGACAGGGATAACTATGGCTACACCTTC
CASSFEDRDNYGYTF
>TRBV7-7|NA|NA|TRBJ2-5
TGTGCCAGCAGCCCCGCATATGGAGAACCGTTGTACTTC
CASSPAYGEPLYF
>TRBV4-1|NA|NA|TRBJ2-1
TGCGCCAGCAGCAAGTCTAGCGTTGGGAGCTACAATGAGCAGTTCTTC
CASSKSSVGSYNEQFF
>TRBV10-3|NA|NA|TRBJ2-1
TGTGCCATCAGGGCGACAGGCAGCTCCTACAATGAGCAGTTCTTC
CAIRATGSSYNEQFF